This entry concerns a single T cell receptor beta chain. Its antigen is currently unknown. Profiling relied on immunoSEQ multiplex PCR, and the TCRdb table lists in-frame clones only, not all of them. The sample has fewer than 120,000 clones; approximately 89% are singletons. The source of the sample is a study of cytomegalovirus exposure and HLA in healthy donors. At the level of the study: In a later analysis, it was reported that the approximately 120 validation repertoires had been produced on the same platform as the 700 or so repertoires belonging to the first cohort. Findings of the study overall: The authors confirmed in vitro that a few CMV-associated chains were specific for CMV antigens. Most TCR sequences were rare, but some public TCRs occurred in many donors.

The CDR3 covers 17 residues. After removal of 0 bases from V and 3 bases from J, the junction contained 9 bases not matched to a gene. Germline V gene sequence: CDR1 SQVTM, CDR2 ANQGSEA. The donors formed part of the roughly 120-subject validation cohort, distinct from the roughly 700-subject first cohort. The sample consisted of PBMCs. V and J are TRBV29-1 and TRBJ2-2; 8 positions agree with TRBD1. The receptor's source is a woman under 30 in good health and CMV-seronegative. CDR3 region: CSVEDTGDRSYTGELFF. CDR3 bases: TGCAGCGTTGAAGATACTGGGGACAGGTCCTACACCGGGGAGCTGTTTTTT.